Listed here are 17 T cell receptor beta chains from one sample, sequenced in a study of shared clonotypes between healthy human individuals. The assay was immunoSEQ multiplex PCR, and TCRdb's table has in-frame clones only and misses some. The table lists roughly 490,000 clones, around 80% of them singletons, with approximately 12% in the top ten. Sequencing input: PBMCs. All receptors come from a woman aged 40 to 50 in good health. Some clones in this sample may be carry-over from other donors' samples.

In the case of this clone: The junction departs from germline at one end; a sequencing error may be responsible. The V and J genes are TRBV4-1 and TRBJ2-2; no definite D call. CDR3 size: 16 residues. Germline values: CDR1 MGHRA, CDR2 YSYEKL. The DNA for the CDR3 is TGTGCCAGCAGCCAAGATATCCTAGGGAACACCGGGGAGCTGTTTTTT. Translated, it gives CASSQDILGNTGELFF.

To note about this clone: At the DNA level, this CDR3 is encoded by other sequences in the same sample as well. This chain joins TRBV9 and TRBJ2-6, with D uncertain. CDR1 and CDR2 from the germline V gene are SGDLS and YYNGEE. V lost 6 bases, J lost 1 base, and 5 bases lay in between. This CDR3 has 13 amino acids. The DNA for the CDR3 is TGTGCCAGCAAGACGTCTGGGGCCAACGTCCTGACTTTC. Its protein product is CASKTSGANVLTF.

The chain joins TRBV6-1 to TRBJ2-1, with a possible D match to TRBD1 (6 bases). This CDR3 is built from 16 residues. CDR1 is MNHNS, CDR2 SASEGT, per germline. V was trimmed by 1 base and J by 2 bases, leaving 12 bases between them. This CDR3 reads CASSEGGQWAYNEQFF. CDR3 sequence (DNA): TGTGCCAGCAGTGAAGGTGGACAGTGGGCCTACAATGAGCAGTTCTTC.

This chain joins TRBV7-8 and TRBJ2-7, with 11 bases lining up with TRBD2. The CDR3 consists of 15 residues. Unmatched junction bases numbered 6, after V lost 5 bases and J lost 3 bases. CDR1 and CDR2 from the germline V gene are SGHVS and FQNEAQ. CDR3 amino acids: CASSPGLAGFYEQYF. The CDR3 nucleotides are TGTGCCAGCAGCCCAGGACTAGCGGGCTTCTACGAGCAGTACTTC.

This sequence joins TRBV7-8 and TRBJ2-1; TRBD2 is a possible D gene (5 bases). Germline assignment: CDR1 SGHVS and CDR2 FQNEAQ. CDR3 size: 13 residues. Trimming removed 1 base from V and 6 bases from J, with 7 bases in between. The CDR3 region is CASSLGTPNEQFF. Written as DNA, the CDR3 is TGTGCCAGCAGCTTAGGGACTCCCAATGAGCAGTTCTTC.

J is TRBJ2-5 and V is TRBV19, with D perhaps TRBD2 (6 bases). The V end was cut by 6 bases, the J end by 2 bases, with 10 bases between. Germline CDR1 and CDR2: LNHDA and SQIVND (reference sequence). CDR3 length: 13 amino acids. In DNA form, the CDR3 reads TGTGCCAGTAGGGTGCGGGGTCAAGAGACCCAGTACTTC. Protein sequence: CASRVRGQETQYF.

This chain uses TRBV2 with TRBJ1-1, with no clear D. Trimming took 4 bases from V and 2 from J, leaving 8 bases between them. CDR1 is SNHLY, CDR2 FYNNEI, per germline. The CDR3 spans 13 residues. The CDR3 region is CASSVDTNTEAFF. The CDR3 bases are TGTGCCAGCAGTGTAGACACAAACACTGAAGCTTTCTTT.

In this sample, this clone turned up once. The genes are TRBV6-4 and TRBJ2-3; 9 nucleotides line up with TRBD2. CDR3 size: 15 residues. The V segment lost 3 bases and the J segment 2 bases; nucleotides outside the gene matches: 3. Germline V gives CDR1 MRHNA, CDR2 SNTAGT. The CDR3, as DNA: TGTGCCAGCAGTGAAAGCGGGAGGATCACAGATACGCAGTATTTT. It translates to CASSESGRITDTQYF.

The CDR3 DNA is TGTGCCAGCAGCCCTGTGGGCAGGGTGCAAGAGACCCAGTACTTC. Its protein is CASSPVGRVQETQYF. The chain carries TRBV7-9 and TRBJ2-5; TRBD1 is a possible D gene (5 bases). CDR3 length equals 15 residues. V was pared by 5 bases and J by 2 bases, with 15 bases between. Germline V gives CDR1 SEHNR, CDR2 FQNEAQ (reference sequence).

The V gene is TRBV6-1, the J gene TRBJ2-1; TRBD2 might be the D (6 bases). CDR1 and CDR2 from the germline V gene are MNHNS and SASEGT. The CDR3 extends over 16 amino acids. The V end was cut by 4 bases, the J end by 0 bases, with 13 bases between. CDR3 bases: TGTGCCAGCAGTGCTCCAGCGGGCAGCTCCTACAATGAGCAGTTCTTC. Its protein product is CASSAPAGSSYNEQFF.

The sample holds many counts of this clone. The chain is built from TRBV4-1 and TRBJ2-1; D ambiguous. V shed 1 base and J shed 0 bases, with 10 bases lying between them. CDR1 is MGHRA and CDR2 is YSYEKL in the germline V gene. This CDR3 region has 16 residues. DNA for the CDR3: TGCGCCAGCAGCCAAGTGAACCTAGTCTCCTACAATGAGCAGTTCTTC. It codes for CASSQVNLVSYNEQFF.

This chain joins TRBV4-3 and TRBJ1-6; a weak D match, TRBD1 (6 bases). From germline, CDR1 is LGHNA and CDR2 YSLEER. V gave up 1 base and J gave up 9 bases, with 10 bases separating them. The CDR3 has 14 amino acids. CDR3 in amino acids: CASSQVTGSSPLHF. The CDR3 nucleotides are TGCGCCAGCAGCCAAGTAACAGGGAGTTCACCCCTCCACTTT.

The chain joins TRBV7-8 to TRBJ2-1; 16 bases agree with TRBD2. This CDR3 is built from 19 residues. Trimming took 2 bases from V and 6 from J; bases not matched to a gene: 10. Germline loops: CDR1 SGHVS, CDR2 FQNEAQ. The CDR3 is CASSLTGTSGRAGINEQFF. DNA of the CDR3: TGTGCCAGCAGCTTAACCGGGACTAGCGGGAGGGCCGGTATCAATGAGCAGTTCTTC.

This chain uses TRBV28 with TRBJ2-5; TRBD1 matches 9 bases. Trimming cost V 5 bases and J 5 bases; bases outside gene matches: 9. The CDR3 runs 15 residues. The germline CDR1 and CDR2 sequences are MDHEN and SYDVKM. CDR3 sequence (DNA): TGTGCCAGCAGTGTCACAGGGGGCGCGTGGGAGACCCAGTACTTC. Protein: CASSVTGGAWETQYF.

The chain recombines TRBV18 with TRBJ1-5; 7 bases fit TRBD1. CDR3 length: 14 residues. Germline lookup yields CDR1 KGHSH and CDR2 LQKENI. V trimming: 5 bases; J trimming: 8 bases; junction bases outside the gene matches: 9. In DNA form, the CDR3 reads TGTGCCAGCTCAAGCTCGGGACAGCTGGAGCCCCAGCATTTT. This translates into CASSSSGQLEPQHF.

The chain couples TRBV28 to TRBJ2-7; no clear D gene. The germline gives CDR1 MDHEN, CDR2 SYDVKM. V dropped 6 bases and J dropped 3 bases, with 6 bases sitting between them. This CDR3 has 11 amino acids. CDR3 DNA sequence: TGTGCCAGCAGGGGGATCTACGAGCAGTACTTC. As protein: CASRGIYEQYF.

The chain has TRBV7-3 and TRBJ2-1, with D tentatively TRBD2 (6 bases). CDR3 size: 14 residues. Germline values: CDR1 SGHTA, CDR2 FQGTGA. V shed 5 bases and J shed 8 bases, with 16 bases lying between them. The CDR3 loop is CASSPTLAFDEQFF. DNA of the CDR3: TGTGCCAGCAGCCCGACGCTAGCGTTTGATGAGCAGTTCTTC.